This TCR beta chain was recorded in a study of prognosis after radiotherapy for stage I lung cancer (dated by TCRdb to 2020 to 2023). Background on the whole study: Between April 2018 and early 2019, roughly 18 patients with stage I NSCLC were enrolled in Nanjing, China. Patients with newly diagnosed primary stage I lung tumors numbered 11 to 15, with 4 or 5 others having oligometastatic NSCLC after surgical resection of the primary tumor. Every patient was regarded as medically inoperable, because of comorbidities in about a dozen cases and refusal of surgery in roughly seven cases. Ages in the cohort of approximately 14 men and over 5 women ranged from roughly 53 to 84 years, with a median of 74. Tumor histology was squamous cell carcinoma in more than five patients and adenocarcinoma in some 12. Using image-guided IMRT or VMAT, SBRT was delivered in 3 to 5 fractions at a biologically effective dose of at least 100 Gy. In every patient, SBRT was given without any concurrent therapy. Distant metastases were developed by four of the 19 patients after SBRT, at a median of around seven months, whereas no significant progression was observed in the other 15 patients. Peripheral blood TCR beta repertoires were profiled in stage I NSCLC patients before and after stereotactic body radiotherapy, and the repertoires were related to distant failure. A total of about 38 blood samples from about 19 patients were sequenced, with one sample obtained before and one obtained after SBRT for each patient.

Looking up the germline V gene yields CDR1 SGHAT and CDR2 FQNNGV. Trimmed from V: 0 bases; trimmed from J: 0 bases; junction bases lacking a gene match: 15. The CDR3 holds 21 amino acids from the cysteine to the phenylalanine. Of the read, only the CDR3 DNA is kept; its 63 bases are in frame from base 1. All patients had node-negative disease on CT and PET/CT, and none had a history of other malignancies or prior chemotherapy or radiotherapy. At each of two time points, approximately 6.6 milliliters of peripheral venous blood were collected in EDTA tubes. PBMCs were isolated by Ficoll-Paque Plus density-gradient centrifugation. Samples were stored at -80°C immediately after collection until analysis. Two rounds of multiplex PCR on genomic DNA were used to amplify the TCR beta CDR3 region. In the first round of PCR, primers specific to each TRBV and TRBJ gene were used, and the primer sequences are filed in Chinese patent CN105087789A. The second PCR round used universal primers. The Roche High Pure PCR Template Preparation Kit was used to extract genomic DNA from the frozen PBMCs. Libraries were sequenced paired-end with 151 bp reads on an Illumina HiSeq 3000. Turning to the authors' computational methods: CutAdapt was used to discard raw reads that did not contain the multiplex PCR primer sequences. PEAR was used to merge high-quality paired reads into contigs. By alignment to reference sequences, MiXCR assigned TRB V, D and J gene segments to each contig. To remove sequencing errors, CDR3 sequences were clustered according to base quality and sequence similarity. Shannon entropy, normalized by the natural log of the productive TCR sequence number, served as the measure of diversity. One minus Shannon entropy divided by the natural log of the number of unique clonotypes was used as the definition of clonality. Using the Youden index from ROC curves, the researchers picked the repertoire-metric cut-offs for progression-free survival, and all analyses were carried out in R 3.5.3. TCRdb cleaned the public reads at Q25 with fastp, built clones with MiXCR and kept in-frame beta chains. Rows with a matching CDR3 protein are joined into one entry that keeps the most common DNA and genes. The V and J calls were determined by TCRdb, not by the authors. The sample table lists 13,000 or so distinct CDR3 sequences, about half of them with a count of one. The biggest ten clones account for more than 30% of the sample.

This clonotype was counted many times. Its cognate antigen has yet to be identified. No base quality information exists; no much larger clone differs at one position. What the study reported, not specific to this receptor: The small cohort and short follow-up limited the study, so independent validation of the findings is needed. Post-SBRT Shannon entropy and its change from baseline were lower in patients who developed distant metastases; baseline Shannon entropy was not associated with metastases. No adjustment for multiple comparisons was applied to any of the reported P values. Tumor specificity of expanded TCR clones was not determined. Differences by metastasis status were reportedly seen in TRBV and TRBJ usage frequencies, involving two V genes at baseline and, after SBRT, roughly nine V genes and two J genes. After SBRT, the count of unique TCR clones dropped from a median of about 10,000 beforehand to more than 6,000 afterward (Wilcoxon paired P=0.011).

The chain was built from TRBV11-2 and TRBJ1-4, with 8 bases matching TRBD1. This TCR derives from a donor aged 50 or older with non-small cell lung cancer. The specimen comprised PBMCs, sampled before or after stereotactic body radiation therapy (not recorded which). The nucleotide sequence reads TGTGCCAGCAGCTTAGATTCACAACCGGGACAGGCTTATGCAACTAATGAAAAACTGTTTTTT. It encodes CASSLDSQPGQAYATNEKLFF.